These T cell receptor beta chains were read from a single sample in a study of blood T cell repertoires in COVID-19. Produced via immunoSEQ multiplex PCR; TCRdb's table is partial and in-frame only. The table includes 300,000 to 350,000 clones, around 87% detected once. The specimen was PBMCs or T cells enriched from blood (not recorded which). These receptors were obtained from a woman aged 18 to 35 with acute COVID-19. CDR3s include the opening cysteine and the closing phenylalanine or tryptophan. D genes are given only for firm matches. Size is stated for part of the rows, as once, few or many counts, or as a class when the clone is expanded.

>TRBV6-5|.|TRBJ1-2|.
CASRRTPNYGYTF
TGTGCCAGCAGGCGGACACCCAACTATGGCTACACCTTC
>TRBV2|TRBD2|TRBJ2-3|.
CATPGLAGGTLSRALDTQYF
TGTGCCACCCCGGGACTAGCGGGAGGGACTTTATCCCGAGCTTTAGATACGCAGTATTTT
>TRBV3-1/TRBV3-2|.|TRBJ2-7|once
CASSQGLAVYEQYF
TGTGCCAGCAGCCAAGGGTTAGCGGTCTACGAGCAGTACTTC
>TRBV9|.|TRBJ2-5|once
CASSVGGLVETQYF
TGTGCCAGCAGCGTAGGCGGCCTCGTAGAGACCCAGTACTTC
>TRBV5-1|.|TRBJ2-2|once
CASSLAGGGRARAGELFF
TGCGCCAGCAGCTTGGCCGGCGGGGGCAGGGCCAGGGCCGGGGAGCTGTTTTTT
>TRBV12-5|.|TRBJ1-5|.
CASGVDVQPQHF
TGTGCTAGCGGGGTGGATGTTCAGCCCCAGCATTTT
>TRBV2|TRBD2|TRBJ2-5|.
CASGGDLEASQYF
TGTGCCAGCGGGGGGGACCTCGAAGCTTCCCAGTACTTC
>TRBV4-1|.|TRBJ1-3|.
CASSESNRDYSGNTIYF
TGCGCCAGCAGCGAGAGCAACAGGGACTACTCTGGAAACACCATATATTTT
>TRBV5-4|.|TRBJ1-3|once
CASSSPGSSGNTIYF
TGTGCCAGCAGCTCCCCGGGGAGCTCTGGAAACACCATATATTTT
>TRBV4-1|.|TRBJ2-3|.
CASSQVDMGFTDTQYF
TGCGCCAGCAGCCAAGTGGATATGGGCTTCACAGATACGCAGTATTTT
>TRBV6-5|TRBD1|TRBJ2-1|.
CASSLGTGLYNEQFF
TGTGCCAGCAGCCTAGGGACAGGGCTCTACAATGAGCAGTTCTTC
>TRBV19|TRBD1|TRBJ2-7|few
CASSGQGYEQYF
TGTGCCAGTTCGGGACAGGGCTACGAGCAGTACTTC
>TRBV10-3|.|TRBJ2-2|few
CAISESHFAGELFF
TGTGCCATCAGTGAGTCTCACTTCGCCGGGGAGCTGTTTTTT
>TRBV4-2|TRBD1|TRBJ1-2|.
CASSQATHIPGQGDDTF
TGTGCCAGCAGCCAAGCCACCCACATCCCGGGACAGGGTGATGACACCTTC
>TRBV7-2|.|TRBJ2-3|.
CASSLVSLSTDTQYF
TGTGCCAGCAGCTTAGTCTCGTTAAGCACAGATACGCAGTATTTT
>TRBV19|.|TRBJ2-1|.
CASSITLTIGEQFF
TGTGCCAGTAGTATTACGTTGACAATTGGTGAGCAGTTCTTC
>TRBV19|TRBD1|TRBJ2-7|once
CASEGTGLNYEQYF
TGTGCCAGTGAAGGGACAGGGTTGAACTACGAGCAGTACTTC
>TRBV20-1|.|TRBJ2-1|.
CSALFHEQFF
TGCAGTGCCCTTTTTCATGAGCAGTTCTTC